Listed here are 9 T cell receptor beta chains from one sample, sequenced in a study of cytomegalovirus exposure and HLA in healthy donors. The PCR was carried out with 60 Vbeta primers and 13 Jbeta primers. Generated by immunoSEQ multiplex PCR, the TCRdb table keeps only in-frame clones and is missing some. The data contain 90,000 to 110,000 clones, roughly three quarters of them singletons. Specimen: PBMCs. These receptors were collected from a man aged 25-45 years in good health and CMV-seronegative.

This clone turned up a few times. The CDR3 sequence: CASSDSWTNDFGELFF. As DNA, the CDR3 is TGTGCCAGCAGTGACTCGTGGACTAATGATTTCGGGGAGCTGTTTTTT. The V call is TRBV6-4, the J call TRBJ2-2, with a tentative D call TRBD2 (6 bases). CDR3 length: 16 amino acids. The germline CDR1 and CDR2 sequences are MRHNA and SNTAGT. V lost 0 bases to trimming and J lost 7 bases, with 15 bases between them.

CDR3 DNA: TGTGCCAGCAGCTTGTGGGGCGAAGAGACCCAGTACTTC. Translated: CASSLWGEETQYF. V and J are TRBV5-4 and TRBJ2-5; TRBD1 might be the D (5 bases). Germline V gives CDR1 SGHNT, CDR2 YYREEE (reference sequence). The CDR3 runs 13 residues. Trimming took 1 base from V and 3 from J, leaving 7 bases between them.

This rearrangement joins TRBV4-1 to TRBJ2-3; 7 bases map to TRBD1. The CDR3 extends over 15 amino acids. From germline, CDR1 is MGHRA and CDR2 YSYEKL. Trimming removed 4 bases from V and 4 bases from J; junction bases left unmatched: 8. As DNA, the CDR3 is TGCGCCAGCAGCCGTGGACAGGTTGACGCAGATACGCAGTATTTT. It specifies CASSRGQVDADTQYF.

The chain joins TRBV18 to TRBJ2-2; the match to TRBD1 covers 7 bases. CDR1 and CDR2 (germline): KGHSH, LQKENI. CDR3 length: 15 residues. Trimming took 5 bases from V and 3 from J; bases not matched to a gene: 6. The CDR3 is CASSSQGVHTGELFF. The DNA for the CDR3 is TGTGCCAGCTCATCCCAGGGGGTGCACACCGGGGAGCTGTTTTTT.

The rearrangement joins TRBV25-1 to TRBJ2-7; 9 bases agree with TRBD1. J was trimmed by 6 bases and V by 1 base; bases with no gene match: 4. The CDR3 runs to 14 residues. Germline CDR1 is MGHDK and CDR2 is SYGVNS. CDR3 DNA: TGTGCCAGCAGTGAATCAACAGGGGGCGGCGAGCAGTACTTC. Protein sequence: CASSESTGGGEQYF.

This clone was detected only a few times. The chain has TRBV15 and TRBJ2-6; 8 bases are shared with TRBD1. Germline CDR1 and CDR2: LNHNV and YYDKDF (reference sequence). The CDR3 covers 16 residues. With V trimmed by 6 bases and J by 14 bases, 18 bases remained unmatched. DNA of the CDR3: TGTGCCACCAGTGACAGGGGTACTTCTCTGGGGGCAATCCTGACTTTC. Its translation is CATSDRGTSLGAILTF.

V usage is TRBV18 and J usage is TRBJ2-7, with D uncertain. The V end was cut by 1 base, the J end by 5 bases, with 3 bases between. The CDR3 has 11 amino acids. CDR1 is KGHSH, CDR2 LQKENI, per germline. DNA of the CDR3: TGTGCCAGCTCACCACTAGACGAGCAGTACTTC. Its translation is CASSPLDEQYF.

The chain links TRBV9 to TRBJ2-1; D might be TRBD1 (5 bases). This CDR3 has 13 amino acids. V was cut by 1 base and J by 5 bases, with 7 bases left in between. CDR1 and CDR2 from the germline V gene are SGDLS and YYNGEE. The CDR3 is CASSVTRDNEQFF. The CDR3 region has the DNA TGTGCCAGCAGCGTAACCAGGGACAATGAGCAGTTCTTC.

Only a few counts were recorded for this clone. The chain joins TRBV4-2 to TRBJ2-3, with D maybe TRBD1 (5 bases). CDR3 size: 15 residues. Germline CDR1 LGHNA, CDR2 YNFKEQ. The germline V and J ends were trimmed by 0 bases and 0 bases, with 7 bases remaining between them. The CDR3 region has the DNA TGTGCCAGCAGCCAAGACCAGGGAAGCACAGATACGCAGTATTTT. Its protein is CASSQDQGSTDTQYF.